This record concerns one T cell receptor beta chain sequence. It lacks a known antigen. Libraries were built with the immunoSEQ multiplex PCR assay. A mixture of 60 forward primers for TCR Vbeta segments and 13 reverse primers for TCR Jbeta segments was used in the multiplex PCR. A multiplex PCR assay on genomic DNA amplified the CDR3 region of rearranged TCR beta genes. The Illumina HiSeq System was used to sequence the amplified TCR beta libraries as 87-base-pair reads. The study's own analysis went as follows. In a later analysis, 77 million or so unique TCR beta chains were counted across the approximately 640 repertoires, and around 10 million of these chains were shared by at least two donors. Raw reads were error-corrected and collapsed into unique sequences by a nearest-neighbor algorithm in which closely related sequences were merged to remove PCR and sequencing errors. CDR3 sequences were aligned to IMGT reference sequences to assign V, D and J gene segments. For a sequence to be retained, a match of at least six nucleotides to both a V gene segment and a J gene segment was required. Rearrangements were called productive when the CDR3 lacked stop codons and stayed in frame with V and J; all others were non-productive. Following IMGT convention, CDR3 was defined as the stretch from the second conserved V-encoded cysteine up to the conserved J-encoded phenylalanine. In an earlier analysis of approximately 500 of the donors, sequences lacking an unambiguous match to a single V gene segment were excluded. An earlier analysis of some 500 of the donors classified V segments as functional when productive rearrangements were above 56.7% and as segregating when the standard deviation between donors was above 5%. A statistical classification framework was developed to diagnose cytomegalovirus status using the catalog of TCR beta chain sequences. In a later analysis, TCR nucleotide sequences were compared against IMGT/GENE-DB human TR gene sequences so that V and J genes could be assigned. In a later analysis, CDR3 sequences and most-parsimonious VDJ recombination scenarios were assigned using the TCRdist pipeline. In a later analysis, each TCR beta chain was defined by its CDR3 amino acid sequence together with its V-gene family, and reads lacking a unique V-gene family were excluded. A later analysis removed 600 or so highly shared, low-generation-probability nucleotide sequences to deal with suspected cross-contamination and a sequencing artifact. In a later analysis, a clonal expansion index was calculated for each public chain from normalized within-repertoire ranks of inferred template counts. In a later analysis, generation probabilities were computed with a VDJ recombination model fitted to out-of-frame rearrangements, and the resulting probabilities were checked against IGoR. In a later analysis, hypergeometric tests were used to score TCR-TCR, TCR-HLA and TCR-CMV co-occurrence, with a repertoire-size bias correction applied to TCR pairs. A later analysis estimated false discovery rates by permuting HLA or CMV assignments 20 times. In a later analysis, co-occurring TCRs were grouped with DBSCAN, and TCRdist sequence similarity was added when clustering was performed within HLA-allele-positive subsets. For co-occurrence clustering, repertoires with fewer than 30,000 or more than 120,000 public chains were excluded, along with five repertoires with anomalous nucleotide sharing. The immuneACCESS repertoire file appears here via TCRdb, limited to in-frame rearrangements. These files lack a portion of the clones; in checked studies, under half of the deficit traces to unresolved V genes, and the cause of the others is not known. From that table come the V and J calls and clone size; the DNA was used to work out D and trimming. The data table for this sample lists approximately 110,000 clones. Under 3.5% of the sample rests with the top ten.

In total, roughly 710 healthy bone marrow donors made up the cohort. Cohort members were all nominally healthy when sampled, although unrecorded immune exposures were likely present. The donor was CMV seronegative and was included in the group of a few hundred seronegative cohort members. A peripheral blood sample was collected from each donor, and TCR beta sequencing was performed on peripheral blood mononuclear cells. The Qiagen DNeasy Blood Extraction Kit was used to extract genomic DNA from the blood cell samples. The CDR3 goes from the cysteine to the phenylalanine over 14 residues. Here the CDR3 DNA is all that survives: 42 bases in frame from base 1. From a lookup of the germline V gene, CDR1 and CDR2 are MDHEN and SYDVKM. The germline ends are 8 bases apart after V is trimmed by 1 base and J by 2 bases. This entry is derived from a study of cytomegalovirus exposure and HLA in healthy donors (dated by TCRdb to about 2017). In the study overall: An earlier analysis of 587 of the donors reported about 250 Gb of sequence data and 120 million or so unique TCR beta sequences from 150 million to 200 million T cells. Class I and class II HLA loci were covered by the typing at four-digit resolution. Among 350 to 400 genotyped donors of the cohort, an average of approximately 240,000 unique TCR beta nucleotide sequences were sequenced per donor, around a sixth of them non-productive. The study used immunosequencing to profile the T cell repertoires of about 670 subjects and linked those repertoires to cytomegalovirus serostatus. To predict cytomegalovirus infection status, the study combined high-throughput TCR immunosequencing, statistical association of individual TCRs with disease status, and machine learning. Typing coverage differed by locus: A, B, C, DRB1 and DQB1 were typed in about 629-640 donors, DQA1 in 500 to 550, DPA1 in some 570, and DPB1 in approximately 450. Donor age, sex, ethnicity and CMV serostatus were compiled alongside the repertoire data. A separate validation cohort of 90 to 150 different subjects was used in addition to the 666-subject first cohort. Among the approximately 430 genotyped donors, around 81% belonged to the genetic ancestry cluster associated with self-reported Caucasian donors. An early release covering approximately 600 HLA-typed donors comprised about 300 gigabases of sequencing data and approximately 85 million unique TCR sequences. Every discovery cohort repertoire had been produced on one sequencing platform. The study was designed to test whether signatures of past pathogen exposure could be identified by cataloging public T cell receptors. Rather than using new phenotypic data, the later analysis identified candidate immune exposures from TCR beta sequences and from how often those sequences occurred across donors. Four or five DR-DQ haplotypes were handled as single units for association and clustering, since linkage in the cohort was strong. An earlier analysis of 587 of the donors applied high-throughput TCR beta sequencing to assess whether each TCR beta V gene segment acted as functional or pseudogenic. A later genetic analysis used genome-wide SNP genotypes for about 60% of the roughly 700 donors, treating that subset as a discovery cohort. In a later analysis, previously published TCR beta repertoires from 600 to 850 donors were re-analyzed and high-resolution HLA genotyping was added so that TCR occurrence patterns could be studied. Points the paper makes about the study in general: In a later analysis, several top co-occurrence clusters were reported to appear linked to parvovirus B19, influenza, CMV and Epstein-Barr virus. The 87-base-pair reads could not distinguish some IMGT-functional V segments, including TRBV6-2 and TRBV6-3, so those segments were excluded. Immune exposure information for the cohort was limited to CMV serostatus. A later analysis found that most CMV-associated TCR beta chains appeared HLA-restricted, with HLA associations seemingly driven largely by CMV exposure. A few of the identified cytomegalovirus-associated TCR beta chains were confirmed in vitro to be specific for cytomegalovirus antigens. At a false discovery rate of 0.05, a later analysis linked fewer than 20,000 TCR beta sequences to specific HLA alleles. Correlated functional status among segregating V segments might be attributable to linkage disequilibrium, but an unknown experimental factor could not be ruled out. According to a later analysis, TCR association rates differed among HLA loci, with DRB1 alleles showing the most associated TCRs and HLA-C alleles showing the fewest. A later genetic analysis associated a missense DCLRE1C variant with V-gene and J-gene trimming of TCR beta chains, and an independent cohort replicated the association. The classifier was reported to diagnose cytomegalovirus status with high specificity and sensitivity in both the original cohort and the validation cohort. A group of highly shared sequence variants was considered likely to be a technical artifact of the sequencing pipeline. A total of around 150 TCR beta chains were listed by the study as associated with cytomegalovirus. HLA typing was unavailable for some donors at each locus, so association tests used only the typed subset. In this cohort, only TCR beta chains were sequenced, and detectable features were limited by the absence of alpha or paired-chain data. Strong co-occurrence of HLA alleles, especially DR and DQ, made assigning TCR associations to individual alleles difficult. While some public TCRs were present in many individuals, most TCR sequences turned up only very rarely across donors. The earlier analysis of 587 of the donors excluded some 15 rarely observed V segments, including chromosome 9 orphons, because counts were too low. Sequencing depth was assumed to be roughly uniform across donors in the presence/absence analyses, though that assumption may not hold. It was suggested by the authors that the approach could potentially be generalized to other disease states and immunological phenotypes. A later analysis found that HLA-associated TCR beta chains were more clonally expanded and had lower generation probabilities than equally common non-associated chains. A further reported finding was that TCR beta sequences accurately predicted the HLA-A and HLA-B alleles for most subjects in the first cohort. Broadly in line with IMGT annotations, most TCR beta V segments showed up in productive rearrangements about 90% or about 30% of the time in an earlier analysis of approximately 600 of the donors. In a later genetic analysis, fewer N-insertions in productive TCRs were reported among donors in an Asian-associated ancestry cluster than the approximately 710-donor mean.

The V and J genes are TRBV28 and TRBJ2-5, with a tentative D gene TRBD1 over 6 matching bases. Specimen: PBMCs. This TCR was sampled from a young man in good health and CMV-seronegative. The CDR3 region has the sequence CASSLYREQETQYF. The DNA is TGTGCCAGCAGTTTATACAGGGAGCAAGAGACCCAGTACTTC.